A single sample is the source of the 27 T cell receptor beta chains below, sequenced in a study of T-cell memory formation after mild COVID-19. Each CDR3 protein is one row after TCRdb ran MiXCR on the 5' RACE reads. In the table there are approximately 150,000 distinct CDR3 sequences, about 14% of which are singletons. The sequenced sample was PBMCs or a T cell subset sorted from them (not recorded which). Source of these receptors: an adult woman who had mild COVID-19 (a few samples of this study predate the infection). Cell type and time point are not known.

This clonotype was recorded a few times. V is TRBV4-1 and J is TRBJ1-6; no definite D call. The CDR3 runs to 18 residues. Germline V gene data show CDR1 as MGHRA and CDR2 as YSYEKL. The V end was cut by 1 base, the J end by 1 base, with 14 bases between. The CDR3 is CASSQVWRYESYNSPLHF. In DNA, the CDR3 is TGCGCCAGCAGCCAAGTATGGCGGTACGAGTCCTATAATTCACCCCTCCACTTT.

A few counts support this clonotype. The chain has TRBV6-2 or TRBV6-3 and TRBJ2-1; 8 bases map to TRBD2. V was clipped by 6 bases and J by 3 bases; unmatched bases: 7. The CDR3 is 15 amino acids. From germline, CDR1 is MNHEY and CDR2 SVGEGT. The DNA for the CDR3 is TGTGCCAGCAGGGGGCGGGAGGAAGGCTACAATGAGCAGTTCTTC. It encodes CASRGREEGYNEQFF.

This clonotype turned up a few times. The chain joins TRBV20-1 to TRBJ2-7; possible D gene TRBD2, 6 bases. Germline lookup yields CDR1 DFQATT and CDR2 SNEGSKA (reference sequence). The ends were cut back, 1 base at V and 6 bases at J, with 7 bases in the middle. This CDR3 spans 11 amino acids. DNA of the CDR3: TGCAGTGCTAGAGGGGGGGTCGAGCAGTACTTC. Translated, it gives CSARGGVEQYF.

J is TRBJ2-5 and V is TRBV5-1, with 9 positions matching TRBD1. The CDR3 is 15 amino acids. Trimming cost V 8 bases and J 5 bases; bases outside gene matches: 13. The germline V gene encodes CDR1 SGHRS and CDR2 YFSETQ. In DNA form, the CDR3 reads TGCGCCAGTTCCCAAACAGGGGGCGCAGGGGAGACCCAGTACTTC. This gives the protein CASSQTGGAGETQYF. The entire variable domain, with the rest obtained from reference TRBV5-1 and TRBJ2-5, is as follows: KAGVTQTPRYLIKTRGQQVTLSCSPISGHRSVSWYQQTPGQGLQFLFEYFSETQRNKGNFPGRFSGRQFSNSRSEMNVSTLELGDSALYLCASSQTGGAGETQYFGPGTRLLVL.

The chain combines TRBV4-2 with TRBJ1-6; D perhaps matches TRBD1 (5 bases). Germline lookup yields CDR1 LGHNA and CDR2 YNFKEQ. V was shortened by 1 base and J by 4 bases, with 8 bases between the two germline ends. This CDR3 is built from 15 residues. CDR3 region: CASSQGGLYNSPLHF. In DNA form, the CDR3 reads TGTGCCAGCAGCCAAGGGGGCCTTTATAATTCACCCCTCCACTTT.

This clonotype has just a few counts. The chain has TRBV7-2 and TRBJ2-4, with 8 bases matching TRBD1. The CDR3 totals 19 residues. Per the germline V gene, CDR1 is SGHTA and CDR2 is FQGNSA. The V segment lost 1 base and the J segment 1 base; nucleotides outside the gene matches: 12. The CDR3: CASSLVTGGVGVAKNIQYF. CDR3 in DNA: TGTGCCAGCAGCTTAGTAACAGGGGGTGTCGGAGTTGCCAAAAACATTCAGTACTTC. Combining the CDR3 with reference TRBV7-2 and TRBJ2-4 gives the whole variable domain GAGVSQSPSNKVTEKGKDVELRCDPISGHTALYWYRQSLGQGLEFLIYFQGNSAPDKSGLPSDRFSAERTGGSVSTLTIQRTQQEDSAVYLCASSLVTGGVGVAKNIQYFGAGTRLSVL.

This clonotype was observed a few times. V usage is TRBV12-3 or TRBV12-4 and J usage is TRBJ2-7, with TRBD1 identical over 10 bases. Losses at the gene ends were 4 bases for V and 0 bases for J; bases not matched to a gene: 0. The CDR3 runs 14 residues. The CDR3 loop reads CASSWTGGSYEQYF. In nucleotides, the CDR3 is TGTGCCAGCAGTTGGACAGGGGGCTCCTACGAGCAGTACTTC.

As DNA, the CDR3 is TGTGCCAGCAGCCTGTCGGGACAGGCAACCTACGAGCAGTACTTC. This encodes CASSLSGQATYEQYF. V gene TRBV3-1 combines with J gene TRBJ2-7, with 8 bases matching TRBD1. The CDR3 is 15 residues long. Germline V gene data show CDR1 as LGHDT and CDR2 as YNNKEL (reference sequence). Trimming at V came to 4 bases and at J to 2 bases, leaving 7 bases not matched to a gene.

This clonotype showed up just a few times. The rearrangement links TRBV19 to TRBJ2-7; 7 bases align to TRBD1. Germline values: CDR1 LNHDA, CDR2 SQIVND (reference sequence). CDR3 length equals 13 residues. Losses at the gene ends were 11 bases for V and 0 bases for J; bases not matched to a gene: 7. The CDR3 nucleotides read TGTGCCTCATCCGGACAGGCCTCCTACGAGCAGTACTTC. Translated: CASSGQASYEQYF.

This chain uses TRBV9 with TRBJ1-5; perhaps TRBD1 as D (5 bases). Trimming stripped 0 bases from V and 0 bases from J, with 7 bases between. This CDR3 contains 15 residues. The germline gives CDR1 SGDLS, CDR2 YYNGEE. CDR3 protein: CASSVGGVSNQPQHF. DNA of the CDR3: TGTGCCAGCAGCGTAGGAGGGGTTAGCAATCAGCCCCAGCATTTT.

The table lists this clonotype with a few counts. The chain employs TRBV5-4 and TRBJ2-2; D gene ambiguous. This CDR3 is built from 12 residues. With 0 bases removed from V and 10 bases from J, the gap between germline ends came to 7 bases. From germline, CDR1 is SGHNT and CDR2 YYREEE (reference sequence). CDR3: CASSLGVAELFF. The CDR3 DNA reads TGTGCCAGCAGCTTGGGGGTAGCGGAGCTGTTTTTT.

Here the CDR3 reads CASRPRAPGEEDTQYF. The DNA for the CDR3 is TGTGCCAGTCGGCCCCGGGCGCCGGGAGAAGAAGATACGCAGTATTTT. The rearrangement uses TRBV19 and TRBJ2-3, with a weak D call TRBD2 (6 bases). There are 16 residues in the CDR3. V gave up 8 bases and J gave up 5 bases, with 23 bases separating them. Germline CDR1 is LNHDA and CDR2 is SQIVND (reference sequence).

This clonotype has a count of ten or more. The V and J genes are TRBV10-2 and TRBJ2-7, with 7 bases lining up with TRBD1. Germline CDR1 reads WSHSY; CDR2 reads SAAADI. V trimming: 7 bases; J trimming: 0 bases; junction bases outside the gene matches: 3. This CDR3 region has 13 residues. For the CDR3, the DNA is TGCGCCAGCATGACAGGGCACTCCTACGAGCAGTACTTC. This sequence encodes CASMTGHSYEQYF.

The chain uses TRBV12-3 or TRBV12-4 and TRBJ1-1; perhaps TRBD1 as D (5 bases). The CDR3 sequence is 13 residues long. The V end lost 7 bases, the J end lost 4 bases, and 13 bases lay between the germline ends. The CDR3 here is CASTQRGTTEAFF. DNA of the CDR3: TGTGCCAGCACCCAGAGGGGAACCACTGAAGCTTTCTTT.

V is TRBV13 and J is TRBJ2-5; 10 nucleotides align to TRBD2. The CDR3 runs to 15 residues. The V and J ends lost 5 bases and 4 bases, in that order; junction bases with no gene match: 7. Germline V gene lookup returns CDR1 PRHDT and CDR2 FYEKMQ (reference sequence). CDR3 nucleotide sequence: TGTGCCAGCAGCCCTAGCGGGGGTGGTGGAGAGACCCAGTACTTC. It translates to CASSPSGGGGETQYF. Full variable domain (missing parts from reference TRBV13 and TRBJ2-5): AAGVIQSPRHLIKEKRETATLKCYPIPRHDTVYWYQQGPGQDPQFLISFYEKMQSDKGSIPDRFSAQQFSDYHSELNMSSLELGDSALYFCASSPSGGGGETQYFGPGTRLLVL.

This clonotype came up a few times. This sequence joins TRBV18 and TRBJ1-3; no definite D call. Trimming pared 3 bases from V and 3 bases from J, leaving 9 bases between. The CDR3 has 14 residues. CDR1 KGHSH and CDR2 LQKENI come from the germline V gene. This CDR3 reads CASSPRTFGNTIYF. The CDR3, as DNA: TGTGCCAGCTCACCCCGCACCTTTGGAAACACCATATATTTT. The full variable domain, in which reference TRBV18 and TRBJ1-3 provide the parts outside the CDR3, is NAGVMQNPRHLVRRRGQEARLRCSPMKGHSHVYWYRQLPEEGLKFMVYLQKENIIDESGMPKERFSAEFPKEGPSILRIQQVVRGDSAAYFCASSPRTFGNTIYFGEGSWLTVV.

J is TRBJ2-7 and V is TRBV5-1, with D maybe TRBD1 (6 bases). CDR1 is SGHRS, CDR2 YFSETQ, per germline. This CDR3 is 14 amino acids long. V gave up 4 bases and J gave up 3 bases, with 14 bases separating them. The CDR3 DNA reads TGCGCCAGCAGCCGGACAGCAGACGGCTACGAGCAGTACTTC. It codes for CASSRTADGYEQYF.

This clonotype was detected a few times. The chain employs TRBV27 and TRBJ2-3; 10 bases match TRBD2. CDR1 is MNHEY, CDR2 SMNVEV, per germline (reference sequence). The CDR3 runs 14 residues. V lost 8 bases and J lost 4; bases outside the gene matches: 6. CDR3 loop: CASEVAGGADTQYF. CDR3 DNA sequence: TGTGCCAGCGAGGTAGCGGGAGGAGCAGATACGCAGTATTTT.

This clonotype showed up just a few times. The V gene is TRBV30, the J gene TRBJ2-7, with 9 bases matching TRBD1. CDR1 and CDR2 from the germline V gene are GTSNPN and SVGIG (reference sequence). The CDR3 runs 13 residues. V lost 2 bases, J lost 6 bases, and 5 bases stayed unmatched. CDR3 sequence reads: CAWSRDRVREQYF. CDR3 DNA sequence: TGTGCCTGGAGTAGGGACAGGGTTCGCGAGCAGTACTTC.

This chain connects TRBV12-3 or TRBV12-4 to TRBJ1-2, with 7 bases fitting TRBD1. The CDR3 sequence is 16 residues long. Trimming removed 6 bases from V and 4 bases from J; junction bases left unmatched: 14. DNA of the CDR3: TGTGCCAGCAGGGAGGGGACAGCCCCACGTGCCTATGGCTACACCTTC. Translation gives CASREGTAPRAYGYTF.

This clonotype was found many times. The J gene is TRBJ2-1, the V gene TRBV10-2; D ambiguous. The germline V gene encodes CDR1 WSHSY and CDR2 SAAADI. CDR3 length equals 12 residues. V was trimmed by 2 bases and J by 5 bases, leaving 4 bases between them. The CDR3, as DNA: TGCGCCAGCAGTGAGCTCAACAATGAGCAGTTCTTC. It codes for CASSELNNEQFF.

The chain couples TRBV20-1 to TRBJ1-2, with D perhaps matching TRBD1 (6 bases). V shed 0 bases and J shed 4 bases, with 12 bases lying between them. CDR1 and CDR2 from the germline V gene are DFQATT and SNEGSKA (reference sequence). The CDR3 contains 14 residues. CDR3 loop: CSARELQGGYGYTF. DNA for the CDR3: TGCAGTGCTAGAGAGCTACAGGGAGGCTATGGCTACACCTTC.

The chain has TRBV7-2 and TRBJ2-3, with D unresolved. Trimming took off 1 base at V and 3 bases at J, with 8 bases between the two ends. Germline V gene lookup returns CDR1 SGHTA and CDR2 FQGNSA. The CDR3 contains 14 residues. The CDR3 loop is CASSLDVQTDTQYF. The DNA for the CDR3 is TGTGCCAGCAGCTTAGATGTGCAGACAGATACGCAGTATTTT.

This clonotype was counted a few times. The CDR3 protein is CSVETSASYNEQFF. CDR3 nucleotide sequence: TGCAGCGTTGAAACTAGCGCGTCCTACAATGAGCAGTTCTTC. The chain links TRBV29-1 to TRBJ2-1; 7 bases fit TRBD2. J lost 1 base, V lost 2 bases, and 2 bases had no gene match. CDR3 length equals 14 residues. CDR1 SQVTM and CDR2 ANQGSEA come from the germline V gene.

V gene TRBV18 combines with J gene TRBJ1-1, with 7 bases matching TRBD1. V lost 2 bases, J lost 1 base, and 7 bases stayed unmatched. Looked up from germline, CDR1 is KGHSH and CDR2 is LQKENI. There are 16 residues in the CDR3. The CDR3 coding sequence is TGTGCCAGCTCACCATTGTCAGGGACAGAGAACACTGAAGCTTTCTTT. Translated: CASSPLSGTENTEAFF.

The chain combines TRBV7-9 with TRBJ2-7; 7 nucleotides match TRBD1. Trimming at V came to 4 bases and at J to 0 bases, leaving 12 bases not matched to a gene. This CDR3 spans 17 amino acids. Germline-derived CDR1 and CDR2 are SEHNR and FQNEAQ (reference sequence). The CDR3, as DNA: TGTGCCAGCAGCTCAGTCGGGACAGAGGAATTCTCCTACGAGCAGTACTTC. It is translated as CASSSVGTEEFSYEQYF.

This clonotype was seen only a few times. The rearrangement joins TRBV5-1 to TRBJ1-5; 7 nucleotides agree with TRBD1. V shed 2 bases and J 4 bases; nucleotides not matched to a gene: 3. In germline, CDR1 is SGHRS, CDR2 YFSETQ. This CDR3 comprises 14 residues. CDR3 DNA sequence: TGCGCCAGCAGCTTAACAGGGGTGAATCAGCCCCAGCATTTT. Amino acids: CASSLTGVNQPQHF. Full variable domain (missing parts from reference TRBV5-1 and TRBJ1-5): KAGVTQTPRYLIKTRGQQVTLSCSPISGHRSVSWYQQTPGQGLQFLFEYFSETQRNKGNFPGRFSGRQFSNSRSEMNVSTLELGDSALYLCASSLTGVNQPQHFGDGTRLSIL.